These 13 T cell receptor beta chains came from one sample sequenced in a study of cytomegalovirus exposure and HLA in healthy donors. Both 60 Vbeta primers and 13 Jbeta primers went into the PCR. Sequenced by immunoSEQ multiplex PCR; TCRdb stores in-frame clones only, minus some. Seen here are fewer than 150,000 clones, over 75% observed once, and the top ten hold less than 5%. Sample: PBMCs. Receptor source: a man aged 25-45 years in good health.

This chain connects TRBV7-9 to TRBJ1-4; 9 bases are a match to TRBD1. CDR3 length equals 14 residues. CDR1 is SEHNR, CDR2 FQNEAQ, per germline (reference sequence). With 5 bases clipped from V and 10 bases from J, the junction kept 8 bases outside the gene matches. The CDR3 spells CASSLTGGGGKLFF. The CDR3 bases are TGTGCCAGCAGCCTAACAGGGGGCGGTGGAAAACTGTTTTTT.

CDR3 loop: CASSRTSGSMELFF. The CDR3 DNA reads as TGTGCCAGCAGCCGGACTAGCGGGAGCATGGAGCTGTTTTTT. The chain links TRBV7-3 to TRBJ2-2; 13 nucleotides agree with TRBD2. Trimming removed 5 bases from V and 10 bases from J; junction bases left unmatched: 4. Per germline, CDR1 SGHTA and CDR2 FQGTGA. This CDR3 is 14 amino acids long. The full variable domain, its missing parts supplied by reference TRBV7-3 and TRBJ2-2, is GAGVSQTPSNKVTEKGKYVELRCDPISGHTALYWYRQSLGQGPEFLIYFQGTGAADDSGLPNDRFFAVRPEGSVSTLKIQRTERGDSAVYLCASSRTSGSMELFFGEGSRLTVL.

This chain joins TRBV4-1 and TRBJ1-2; D may be TRBD1 (5 bases). V was clipped by 0 bases and J by 4 bases, with 21 bases between them. CDR3 length equals 18 residues. CDR1 and CDR2 from the germline V gene are MGHRA and YSYEKL. CDR3 residues: CASSQDFRVGAYSYGYTF. CDR3 DNA sequence: TGCGCCAGCAGCCAAGATTTCAGGGTAGGGGCCTATAGCTATGGCTACACCTTC.

This rearrangement joins TRBV11-1 to TRBJ1-6, with D hard to call. CDR1 and CDR2 from the germline V gene are SGHAT and FQDESV (reference sequence). The CDR3 is made up of 13 amino acids. Trimming took 1 base from V and 7 from J, leaving 5 bases between them. The CDR3 DNA sequence: TGTGCCAGCAGCTTAGTAGAGAATTCACCCCTCCACTTT. Translating it yields CASSLVENSPLHF.

V is TRBV2 and J is TRBJ2-7; 7 nucleotides agree with TRBD1. V trimming: 4 bases; J trimming: 6 bases; junction bases outside the gene matches: 3. CDR3 size: 12 residues. Germline values: CDR1 SNHLY, CDR2 FYNNEI. The CDR3 spells CASSGHRGEQYF. Here the CDR3 DNA reads TGTGCCAGCAGTGGTCACAGGGGCGAGCAGTACTTC. Complete variable domain (other parts from reference TRBV2 and TRBJ2-7): EPEVTQTPSHQVTQMGQEVILRCVPISNHLYFYWYRQILGQKVEFLVSFYNNEISEKSEIFDDQFSVERPDGSNFTLKIRSTKLEDSAMYFCASSGHRGEQYFGPGTRLTVT.

The rearrangement links TRBV2 to TRBJ1-6; 9 bases are shared with TRBD1. Germline CDR1 is SNHLY and CDR2 is FYNNEI. The CDR3 length is 14 residues. V gave up 6 bases and J gave up 7 bases; unmatched junction bases: 4. Here the CDR3 reads CASRRTGANSPLHF. CDR3 in DNA: TGTGCCAGCAGACGGACAGGGGCGAATTCACCCCTCCACTTT. Using reference TRBV2 and TRBJ1-6 for the parts outside the CDR3, the full variable domain is EPEVTQTPSHQVTQMGQEVILRCVPISNHLYFYWYRQILGQKVEFLVSFYNNEISEKSEIFDDQFSVERPDGSNFTLKIRSTKLEDSAMYFCASRRTGANSPLHFGNGTRLTVT.

V usage is TRBV27 and J usage is TRBJ1-2; tentatively, D is TRBD1 (5 bases). Trimming took off 5 bases at V and 2 bases at J, with 12 bases between the two ends. The CDR3 consists of 14 residues. Germline V gene lookup returns CDR1 MNHEY and CDR2 SMNVEV (reference sequence). DNA for the CDR3: TGTGCCAGCAGTCAGCATAGGGGCAACTATGGCTACACCTTC. This translates into CASSQHRGNYGYTF.

The chain joins TRBV30 to TRBJ2-7, with D possibly being TRBD1 (6 bases). V gave up 5 bases and J gave up 4 bases, with 21 bases separating them. Germline values: CDR1 GTSNPN, CDR2 SVGIG (reference sequence). The CDR3 loop spans 15 amino acids. The CDR3 DNA reads TGTGCCTGGTTACGTCAGGACCAAGGGGGATACGAGCAGTACTTC. It codes for CAWLRQDQGGYEQYF.

The V call is TRBV11-1, the J call TRBJ1-1; no firm D call. Germline-derived CDR1 and CDR2 are SGHAT and FQDESV (reference sequence). The V end lost 3 bases, the J end lost 3 bases, and 11 bases lay between the germline ends. There are 14 residues in the CDR3. The chain's CDR3 is CASSFVVADTEAFF. The CDR3 DNA reads as TGTGCCAGCAGCTTCGTGGTGGCGGACACTGAAGCTTTCTTT.

The J gene is TRBJ2-3, the V gene TRBV4-3; D is ambiguous. Trimming removed 4 bases from V and 3 bases from J, with 11 bases in between. The CDR3 is 14 amino acids. Germline lookup yields CDR1 LGHNA and CDR2 YSLEER. The CDR3 DNA sequence: TGCGCCAGCAGCCCCGGTTCGTGGACAGATACGCAGTATTTT. Protein: CASSPGSWTDTQYF.

This chain uses TRBV11-2 with TRBJ2-3; D remains ambiguous. The V end lost 1 base, the J end lost 3 bases, and 2 bases lay between the germline ends. From germline, CDR1 is SGHAT and CDR2 FQNNGV. The CDR3 is made up of 12 amino acids. The CDR3 nucleotides read TGTGCCAGCAGCTTAGCGACAGATACGCAGTATTTT. Translation gives CASSLATDTQYF.

This rearrangement joins TRBV25-1 to TRBJ1-3; D uncertain. Germline CDR1 MGHDK, CDR2 SYGVNS. This CDR3 has 14 residues. Trimming stripped 5 bases from V and 0 bases from J, with 8 bases between. CDR3 sequence: CASSSPSSGNTIYF. CDR3 nucleotide sequence: TGTGCCAGCAGTTCCCCCAGCTCTGGAAACACCATATATTTT.

The genes are TRBV7-9 and TRBJ2-1; D perhaps matches TRBD1 (5 bases). This CDR3 has 19 amino acids. V lost 0 bases, J lost 4 bases, and 22 bases lay in between. Germline values: CDR1 SEHNR, CDR2 FQNEAQ (reference sequence). CDR3 nucleotide sequence: TGTGCCAGCAGCTTAGCGGGGCAGGCTCTTACTCCAACATACAATGAGCAGTTCTTC. Protein product: CASSLAGQALTPTYNEQFF.